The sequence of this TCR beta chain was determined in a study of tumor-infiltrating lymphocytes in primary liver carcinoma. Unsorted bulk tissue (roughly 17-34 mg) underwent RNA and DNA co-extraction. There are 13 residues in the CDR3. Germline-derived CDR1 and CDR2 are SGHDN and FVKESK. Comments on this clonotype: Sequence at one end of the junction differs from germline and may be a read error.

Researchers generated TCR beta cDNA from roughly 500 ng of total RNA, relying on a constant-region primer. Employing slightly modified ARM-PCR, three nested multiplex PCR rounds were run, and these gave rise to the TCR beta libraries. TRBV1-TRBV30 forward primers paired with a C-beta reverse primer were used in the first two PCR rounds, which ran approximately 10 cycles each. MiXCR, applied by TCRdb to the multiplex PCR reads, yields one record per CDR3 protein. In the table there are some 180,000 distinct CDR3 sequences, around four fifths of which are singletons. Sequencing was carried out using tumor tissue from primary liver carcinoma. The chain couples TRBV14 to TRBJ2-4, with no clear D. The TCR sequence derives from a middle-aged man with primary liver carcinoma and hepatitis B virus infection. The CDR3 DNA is TGTACCAGCAGCCAAGATACTATCTCTATTCAGTACTTC. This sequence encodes CTSSQDTISIQYF.